The 14 T cell receptor beta chains below all came from one sample that was sequenced in a study of Graves' ophthalmopathy and Graves' hyperthyroidism (dated by TCRdb to the late 2010s). The sequencer listed for this sample is Illumina HiSeq 2000. For repertoire sequencing, TCR beta CDR3 regions were amplified from RNA transcripts. A first-round RT-PCR used HTBI primers with the Qiagen OneStep RT-PCR kit, followed by a second-round multiplex PCR, size selection and purification. Starting from the raw public reads, TCRdb applied fastp trimming at Q25, assembled clones with MiXCR and retained in-frame beta chains. Each CDR3 protein gets just one entry, which takes the most common genes and DNA from the rows behind it. The sample table records roughly 1.1 million distinct CDR3 sequences; 36% of these occur just once. The ten largest clonotypes hold roughly 11% of the sample. Material for sequencing was peripheral blood or thyroid tissue (not recorded which). The receptors here all came from an adult man with Graves' hyperthyroidism.

A remark on this clonotype: This sequence may be a read error, since a much larger clone differs from it by one base. CDR3 nucleotide sequence: TGTGCCAGCAGCGCCCGACAGTTGGACTATGGCCACACCTTC. Encoded protein: CASSARQLDYGHTF. The rearrangement links TRBV9 to TRBJ1-2; D may be TRBD1 (5 bases). The CDR3 runs 14 residues. Germline V CDR1 and CDR2: SGDLS, YYNGEE.

This chain links TRBV12-3 or TRBV12-4 with TRBJ2-5; D could derive from TRBD1 or TRBD2 (5 bases each). The CDR3 length is 13 residues. V was pared by 6 bases and J by 2 bases, with 10 bases between. This CDR3 is CASRGPNQETQYF. The CDR3 DNA reads TGTGCCAGCAGGGGACCGAATCAAGAGACCCAGTACTTC.

This clonotype was counted ten times or more. The V and J genes are TRBV7-9 and TRBJ1-2; maybe TRBD1 (5 bases). The V end lost 1 base, the J end lost 6 bases, and 15 bases lay between the germline ends. The CDR3 is 15 amino acids. Germline assignment: CDR1 SEHNR and CDR2 FQNEAQ (reference sequence). This CDR3 reads CASSLEFSGRNGYTF. CDR3 coding DNA: TGTGCCAGCAGCTTAGAGTTCTCAGGGCGAAATGGCTACACCTTC. Full variable domain (missing parts from reference TRBV7-9 and TRBJ1-2): DTGVSQNPRHKITKRGQNVTFRCDPISEHNRLYWYRQTLGQGPEFLTYFQNEAQLEKSRLLSDRFSAERPKGSFSTLEIQRTEQGDSAMYLCASSLEFSGRNGYTFGSGTRLTVV.

The chain combines TRBV12-3 or TRBV12-4 with TRBJ2-2; D is unclear. Trimming cost V 8 bases and J 6 bases, with 13 bases left between them. The CDR3 sequence is 13 residues long. The CDR3 bases are TGTGCCAGCTCAATTGACATGGCCGGGGAGCTGTTTTTT. It specifies CASSIDMAGELFF.

This clonotype was detected a few times. This CDR3 fails to terminate in the conserved phenylalanine or tryptophan, so it likely reflects a read error. The limits of the CDR3 on the DNA are not certain, so only TCRdb's listed CDR3 is given. The chain has TRBV10-3 and TRBJ2-5. Counting both end residues, the CDR3 totals 8 amino acids. Germline V gene lookup returns CDR1 ENHRY and CDR2 SYGVKD. The CDR3: CAISDKTA.

This clonotype was detected only a few times. The V gene is TRBV25-1, the J gene TRBJ1-6, with TRBD1 matching over 7 bases. This CDR3 is built from 18 residues. Per germline, CDR1 MGHDK and CDR2 SYGVNS. With 4 bases clipped from V and 0 bases from J, the junction kept 9 bases outside the gene matches. This CDR3 is CASSVSAGGSSYNSPLHF. CDR3 sequence (DNA): TGTGCCAGCAGTGTTTCGGCAGGGGGTAGCTCCTATAATTCACCCCTCCACTTT.

Only a few counts were recorded for this clonotype. V usage is TRBV20-1 and J usage is TRBJ2-7; D might be TRBD2 (5 bases). Trimming took 1 base from V and 2 from J, leaving 9 bases between them. The CDR3 runs to 13 residues. Per the germline V gene, CDR1 is DFQATT and CDR2 is SNEGSKA (reference sequence). The CDR3 coding sequence is TGCAGTGCTAGAGTAAGGGAGACCTACGAGCAGTACTTC. It specifies CSARVRETYEQYF.

This clonotype was counted a few times. The chain carries TRBV12-3 or TRBV12-4 and TRBJ2-5; 7 nucleotides line up with TRBD2. The V and J ends lost 8 bases and 4 bases, in that order; junction bases with no gene match: 7. CDR3 size: 13 residues. For the CDR3, the DNA is TGTGCCAGCGTAACCCCGGGGGGAGAGACCCAGTACTTC. Residues: CASVTPGGETQYF.

The chain joins TRBV6-5 to TRBJ2-2; 7 nucleotides match TRBD1. From germline, CDR1 is MNHEY and CDR2 SVGAGI. The CDR3 contains 16 residues. V trimming: 0 bases; J trimming: 4 bases; junction bases outside the gene matches: 5. CDR3 coding DNA: TGTGCCAGCAGTTACTCATGGGACAGAGCCACCGGGGAGCTGTTTTTT. This gives the protein CASSYSWDRATGELFF.

Concerning this clonotype itself: Given a much more abundant clone one base away, this may be a read error. The chain carries TRBV29-1 and TRBJ1-6, with D maybe TRBD1 (6 bases). The CDR3 runs 13 residues. Germline loops: CDR1 SQVTM, CDR2 ANQGSEA. CDR3 residues: CSARLNRDSPLNF. DNA of the CDR3: TGCAGCGCTCGACTAAACAGGGATTCACCCCTCAACTTT.

This clonotype came up many times. The CDR3 coding sequence is TGCAGTGCTAGAGTCCGGGACAGGGGAAGAGCTAACTATGGCTACACCTTC. This codes for CSARVRDRGRANYGYTF. J is TRBJ1-2 and V is TRBV20-1; 10 bases line up with TRBD1. The CDR3 spans 17 residues. The germline V gene encodes CDR1 DFQATT and CDR2 SNEGSKA (reference sequence). The V segment lost 1 base and the J segment 0 bases; nucleotides outside the gene matches: 8.

Only a few counts were recorded for this clonotype. V gene TRBV24-1 combines with J gene TRBJ1-2, with D unclear. Germline V lookup: CDR1 KGHDR, CDR2 SFDVKD. Trimming cost V 2 bases and J 8 bases, with 14 bases left between them. The CDR3 runs 14 residues. The CDR3 region has the DNA TGTGCCACCAGTGATTGGGCAGCTCGAAACGGCTACACCTTC. This encodes CATSDWAARNGYTF.

The gene calls are TRBV24-1 and TRBJ2-5, with 14 bases fitting TRBD2. This CDR3 is built from 17 residues. Germline V CDR1 and CDR2: KGHDR, SFDVKD. V was pared by 4 bases and J by 5 bases, with 8 bases of the junction left unmatched. CDR3 DNA sequence: TGTGCCACCAGTGACGGGACTAGCGGGAGACTTCGCGAGACCCAGTACTTC. Amino acid sequence: CATSDGTSGRLRETQYF.

This clonotype has a single count. One end of the junction does not line up with germline, which may come from a read error. This chain uses TRBV7-8 with TRBJ1-2, with D perhaps matching TRBD1 (5 bases). The CDR3 contains 17 residues. The germline V gene has CDR1 SGHVS and CDR2 FQNEAQ. This CDR3 is CASSSGGDERYNYGYTF. In DNA, the CDR3 is TGTGCCAGTAGCTCTGGGGGAGACGAGCGGTATAACTATGGCTACACCTTC.